These 19 T cell receptor beta chains were sequenced from one sample in a study of T cells in Graves' hyperthyroidism and ophthalmopathy. Amplified regions were TCR beta CDR3 sequences from RNA transcripts. HTBI primers were employed in a first-round RT-PCR of the TCR CDR3. TCRdb re-called the multiplex PCR reads with MiXCR, one entry per CDR3 protein. The sample lists approximately 720,000 distinct CDR3 sequences; around 20% were seen once. Sequencing was performed on blood. The receptors were gathered from a woman in her 50s with Graves' hyperthyroidism that later progressed to Graves' ophthalmopathy.

The chain combines TRBV6-1 with TRBJ1-5; D is possibly TRBD1 (5 bases). The V end lost 2 bases, the J end lost 3 bases, and 17 bases lay between the germline ends. Germline assignment: CDR1 MNHNS and CDR2 SASEGT. The CDR3 sequence is 17 residues long. The CDR3, as DNA: TGTGCCAGCAGTGAAACAAGGGGCCGACCTTTCAATCAGCCCCAGCATTTT. Translated, it gives CASSETRGRPFNQPQHF.

This clonotype was counted ten times or more. The CDR3 DNA reads TGTGCCAGCAGTGAATGGGGACAGAGCCCCTACGAGCAGTACTTC. Translation: CASSEWGQSPYEQYF. This chain joins TRBV6-1 and TRBJ2-7; 7 nucleotides match TRBD1. Germline trimming cut 2 bases from V and 2 bases from J; bases unmatched to any gene: 6. Germline-derived CDR1 and CDR2 are MNHNS and SASEGT. The length of the CDR3 is 15 residues.

This clonotype appeared many times. The DNA for the CDR3 is TGCAGTGCTCGATCACCGGGACAGGAGAACACTGAAGCTTTCTTT. This gives the protein CSARSPGQENTEAFF. The V and J genes are TRBV20-1 and TRBJ1-1, with 8 bases fitting TRBD1. There are 15 residues in the CDR3. J lost 1 base, V lost 5 bases, and 9 bases had no gene match. CDR1 and CDR2 from the germline V gene are DFQATT and SNEGSKA (reference sequence).

This clonotype was picked up many times. This chain uses TRBV7-9 with TRBJ1-2; TRBD1 is a possible D gene (6 bases). Germline V lookup: CDR1 SEHNR, CDR2 FQNEAQ (reference sequence). The CDR3 has 15 amino acids. V lost 2 bases and J 2 bases, leaving 12 bases between the germline ends. In nucleotides, the CDR3 is TGTGCCAGCAGCTTACCAGGGGAAGAAAACTATGGCTACACCTTC. It encodes CASSLPGEENYGYTF.

In its sample, this clonotype was seen many times. The genes are TRBV2 and TRBJ2-7; D unresolved. CDR1 is SNHLY, CDR2 FYNNEI, per germline. The CDR3 has 10 amino acids. The V end lost 2 bases, the J end lost 4 bases, and 0 bases lay between the germline ends. The CDR3 DNA sequence: TGTGCCAGCAGTGAATACGAGCAGTACTTC. Translating gives CASSEYEQYF.

This clonotype showed up many times. The V and J genes are TRBV3-1 and TRBJ1-1, with D perhaps matching TRBD1 (5 bases). Looked up from germline, CDR1 is LGHDT and CDR2 is YNNKEL (reference sequence). V lost 4 bases, J lost 4 bases, and 13 bases lay in between. This CDR3 has 14 residues. CDR3 protein: CASSRSRASTEAFF. DNA for the CDR3: TGTGCCAGCAGCCGGTCCAGGGCCAGCACTGAAGCTTTCTTT.

This clonotype was counted many times. The chain links TRBV11-2 to TRBJ1-1; D is unresolved. The germline CDR1 and CDR2 sequences are SGHAT and FQNNGV. The CDR3 runs to 12 residues. V was pared by 1 base and J by 6 bases, with 6 bases between. The DNA for the CDR3 is TGTGCCAGCAGCTTAGTCTCGGCTGAAGCTTTCTTT. Translation: CASSLVSAEAFF.

The table lists this clonotype with many counts. V gene TRBV3-1 combines with J gene TRBJ2-3; 8 bases are shared with TRBD2. The CDR3 is made up of 14 amino acids. The V segment lost 8 bases and the J segment 2 bases; nucleotides outside the gene matches: 6. Germline CDR1 and CDR2: LGHDT and YNNKEL (reference sequence). The CDR3 here is CASSAGGNTDTQYF. CDR3 nucleotide sequence: TGTGCCAGCTCGGCGGGGGGCAACACAGATACGCAGTATTTT.

V gene TRBV5-1 combines with J gene TRBJ2-5; D might be TRBD2 (7 bases). This CDR3 is 18 amino acids long. Trimming removed 0 bases from V and 4 bases from J, with 22 bases in between. CDR1 is SGHRS, CDR2 YFSETQ, per germline. In nucleotides, the CDR3 is TGCGCCAGCAGCTTGGGGATTGAAGGTGCGGGGGCGGGAGAGACCCAGTACTTC. This sequence encodes CASSLGIEGAGAGETQYF.

The chain combines TRBV3-1 with TRBJ1-4; 10 bases fit TRBD1. Germline V gives CDR1 LGHDT, CDR2 YNNKEL (reference sequence). The ends lost 3 bases at V and 6 bases at J; junction bases unmatched: 4. This CDR3 spans 15 amino acids. For the CDR3, the DNA is TGTGCCAGCAGCCATCCCGGGACAGGGGATGAAAAACTGTTTTTT. It translates to CASSHPGTGDEKLFF.

This chain joins TRBV5-6 and TRBJ1-2; tentative D call: TRBD1 (6 bases). CDR3 length: 15 residues. Germline CDR1 and CDR2: SGHDT and YYEEEE. V dropped 6 bases and J dropped 6 bases, with 21 bases sitting between them. The CDR3 protein is CASTRGGGRVDGYTF. The CDR3 DNA reads TGTGCCAGCACCCGAGGTGGGGGGCGCGTTGATGGCTACACCTTC.

This chain joins TRBV7-6 and TRBJ2-2; D gene uncertain. CDR3 length: 16 residues. The germline CDR1 and CDR2 sequences are SGHVS and FNYEAQ. V shed 1 base and J shed 0 bases, with 9 bases lying between them. CDR3 DNA: TGTGCCAGCAGCTTAGGACGGTTCGCGAACACCGGGGAGCTGTTTTTT. Its protein product is CASSLGRFANTGELFF.

This clonotype came up a few times. V gene TRBV4-2 combines with J gene TRBJ2-7; TRBD2 agrees at 11 bases. V was pared by 4 bases and J by 2 bases, with 7 bases of the junction left unmatched. CDR3 length: 16 amino acids. Per germline, CDR1 LGHNA and CDR2 YNFKEQ. The CDR3 is CASSPTTSGETYEQYF. The DNA for the CDR3 is TGTGCCAGCAGCCCAACGACTAGCGGGGAAACCTACGAGCAGTACTTC.

Note on this clonotype: A clone one base away is much larger, so this may be a read error. The rearrangement joins TRBV6-5 to TRBJ1-1, with D perhaps TRBD1 (5 bases). This CDR3 spans 15 amino acids. Germline V CDR1 and CDR2: MNHEY, SVGAGI. The CDR3 bases are TGTGCCCGCAGTCTACCAGGGTCCCTGAACACTGAAGCTTTCTTT. It is translated as CARSLPGSLNTEAFF.

This clonotype was found many times. This chain uses TRBV11-3 with TRBJ2-3; D may be TRBD2 (5 bases). The CDR3 sequence is 15 residues long. Germline lookup yields CDR1 SGHNT and CDR2 YENEEA. Trimming removed 1 base from V and 4 bases from J, with 12 bases in between. The CDR3 reads CASSLGVGDADTQYF. The CDR3 DNA reads TGTGCCAGCAGCTTAGGAGTCGGGGATGCAGATACGCAGTATTTT.

This clonotype was seen at least ten times. This rearrangement joins TRBV12-3 or TRBV12-4 to TRBJ1-5; D not certain. Deletions cut 2 bases from V and 4 bases from J, with 6 bases between. The CDR3 runs 13 residues. The CDR3 DNA follows: TGTGCCAGCAGTTTAAACTTGAATCAGCCCCAGCATTTT. This gives the protein CASSLNLNQPQHF.

The V gene is TRBV18, the J gene TRBJ2-5, with TRBD1 identical over 7 bases. The CDR3 totals 15 residues. Trimming took 2 bases from V and 3 from J; bases not matched to a gene: 6. Germline V CDR1 and CDR2: KGHSH, LQKENI. The CDR3 reads CASSPDEGAEETQYF. CDR3 bases: TGTGCCAGCTCACCAGATGAGGGGGCAGAAGAGACCCAGTACTTC.

This clonotype has a count of ten or more. The chain recombines TRBV7-2 with TRBJ2-3; maybe TRBD2 (6 bases). The V gene lost 6 bases and the J gene lost 3 bases, with 19 bases spanning the gap. The CDR3 loop spans 16 amino acids. The germline V gene has CDR1 SGHTA and CDR2 FQGNSA. CDR3 in DNA: TGTGCCAGCAGACGAAGACCGGGACTGGAGACAGATACGCAGTATTTT. Amino acids: CASRRRPGLETDTQYF.

This clonotype was observed at least ten times. The CDR3 DNA reads TGTGCCAGCAGCCCTGGGACAGCCCTAAACAATGAGCAGTTCTTC. Translated: CASSPGTALNNEQFF. The rearrangement joins TRBV12-3 or TRBV12-4 to TRBJ2-1; 7 nucleotides agree with TRBD1. The V and J ends lost 6 bases and 5 bases, in that order; junction bases with no gene match: 10. This CDR3 spans 15 amino acids.